This TCR beta chain came from a study of response to subunit inactivated influenza vaccine. This clonotype was seen only a few times. Antigen specificity is unknown. V shed 6 bases and J shed 6 bases, with 18 bases lying between them. Germline values: CDR1 MNHEY, CDR2 SVGEGT. The CDR3 contains 15 residues. Study results and caveats: New T cells are recruited in small numbers by each seasonal influenza vaccination, according to the authors' suggestion.

TCRdb ran MiXCR on the RT-PCR reads and lists one entry per CDR3 protein. The table has under 750,000 distinct CDR3 sequences, around 11% seen once. V usage is TRBV6-2 or TRBV6-3 and J usage is TRBJ2-4, with D perhaps matching TRBD1 or TRBD2 (5 bases each). This TCR came from a man aged 45 to 65 who received an inactivated influenza vaccine. This sample comprised PBMCs from blood, obtained on the day of vaccination. The CDR3 loop reads CASSPSGTVRNIQYF. CDR3 coding DNA: TGTGCCAGCAGCCCATCCGGGACCGTCAGAAACATTCAGTACTTC.